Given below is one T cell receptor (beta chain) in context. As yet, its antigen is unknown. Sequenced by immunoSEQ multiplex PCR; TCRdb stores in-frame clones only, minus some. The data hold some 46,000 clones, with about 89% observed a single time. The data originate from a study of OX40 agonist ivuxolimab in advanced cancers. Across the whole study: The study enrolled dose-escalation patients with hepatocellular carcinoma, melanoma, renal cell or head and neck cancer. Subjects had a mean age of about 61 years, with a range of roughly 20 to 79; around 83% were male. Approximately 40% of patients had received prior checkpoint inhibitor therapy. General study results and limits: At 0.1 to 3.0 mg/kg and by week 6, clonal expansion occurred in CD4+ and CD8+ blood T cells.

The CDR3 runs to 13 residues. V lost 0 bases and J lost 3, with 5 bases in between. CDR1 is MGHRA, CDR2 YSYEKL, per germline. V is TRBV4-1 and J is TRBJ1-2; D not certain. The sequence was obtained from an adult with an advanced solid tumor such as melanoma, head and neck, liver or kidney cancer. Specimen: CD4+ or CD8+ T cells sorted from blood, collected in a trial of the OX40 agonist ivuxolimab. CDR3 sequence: CASSQERDYGYTF. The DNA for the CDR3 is TGCGCCAGCAGCCAAGAAAGGGACTATGGCTACACCTTC.